The present entry profiles one T cell receptor (beta chain) with its context. Per the original methods: Quantification of nucleated cells was approximated via reference gene primer amplification. Method: immunoSEQ multiplex PCR; TCRdb's copy keeps in-frame clones and lacks some. V, J and clone size were drawn from that table, and D and trimming were deduced from the DNA. In the table there are about 490,000 clones, 70% to 90% of which are singletons. The data were taken from a study of blood T cell repertoires in COVID-19. Study-wide background: From the United States, Italy and Spain came samples of acute and convalescent COVID-19. Sources were T cells, B-cell-depleted T cells, or PBMCs; the material itself was cDNA or gDNA.

The receptor was derived from a human donor in a cohort sampled during active COVID-19. Sequencing was performed on peripheral blood.

CDR3: CASSEMGYTGELFF. The CDR3 nucleotides are TGCGCCAGCTCGGAGATGGGTTACACCGGGGAGCTGTTTTTT. This rearrangement joins TRBV5-1 to TRBJ2-2, with D unclear. The CDR3 contains 14 residues. Trimming removed 7 bases from V and 3 bases from J, with 13 bases in between. Germline-derived CDR1 and CDR2 are SGHRS and YFSETQ.